The sequence of this T cell receptor (beta chain) was determined in a study of shared clonotypes between healthy human individuals. Study overall: The donors, a couple of women and three men, were aged 18 to 49. Every donor yielded three CD4 naive, three CD4 memory, two CD8 naive and one CD8 memory plate. General study points: The sharing of 4.5% to 5% of naive CD4 clonotypes was seen across a handful of donors. Limitation of the genetic and exposure-history diversity represented came from the few donors.

The germline V gene has CDR1 MNHEY and CDR2 SMNVEV (reference sequence). CDR3 length: 16 residues. With 5 bases clipped from V and 3 bases from J, the junction kept 10 bases outside the gene matches. The table lists this clone with a count of one. Its specificity is unknown. TCRdb's copy holds only in-frame clones and misses some; the assay was immunoSEQ multiplex PCR. The data show about 1.9 million clones, 85% to 95% seen once. The naive CD8 subset, CD45RO-negative cells positively selected for CCR7, excluded terminally differentiated effector memory CD45RA+ cells. V and J are TRBV27 and TRBJ2-5; TRBD2 agrees at 9 bases. Material: naive CD8+ T cells from PBMCs. This clonotype was sampled from a man in his late teens or twenties in good health. Some clones in this sample may be carry-over from other donors' samples. CDR3 bases: TGTGCCAGCAGTATGGGACTAGCAGGAGGGGAAGAGACCCAGTACTTC. It codes for CASSMGLAGGEETQYF.